This T cell receptor (beta chain) was observed in a study of blood T cell repertoires in COVID-19. Study context: Spain, Italy and the United States supplied samples that represented acute and convalescent COVID-19. PBMCs, B-cell-depleted T cells, or T cells provided the cDNA or gDNA that made up the material.

The CDR3 covers 12 residues. Germline lookup yields CDR1 SGHTA and CDR2 FQGNSA. V was shortened by 0 bases and J by 5 bases, with 5 bases between the two germline ends. Original methodology: Quantification of nucleated cells was approximated via reference gene primer amplification. The repertoire was sequenced with immunoSEQ multiplex PCR; TCRdb's copy has only in-frame clones and lacks some. V and J calls and clone size are as listed in that table; D and trimming were resolved from the DNA. The data contain about 290,000 clones, about nine tenths of them singletons. The sequenced material came from peripheral blood. This chain links TRBV7-2 with TRBJ2-7; D ambiguous. The TCR sequence derives from a woman in her thirties or forties who had recovered from COVID-19. The CDR3 DNA sequence: TGTGCCAGCAGCTTAGCGCGTAACGAGCAGTACTTC. Its translation is CASSLARNEQYF. Combining the CDR3 with reference TRBV7-2 and TRBJ2-7 gives the whole variable domain GAGVSQSPSNKVTEKGKDVELRCDPISGHTALYWYRQSLGQGLEFLIYFQGNSAPDKSGLPSDRFSAERTGGSVSTLTIQRTQQEDSAVYLCASSLARNEQYFGPGTRLTVT.